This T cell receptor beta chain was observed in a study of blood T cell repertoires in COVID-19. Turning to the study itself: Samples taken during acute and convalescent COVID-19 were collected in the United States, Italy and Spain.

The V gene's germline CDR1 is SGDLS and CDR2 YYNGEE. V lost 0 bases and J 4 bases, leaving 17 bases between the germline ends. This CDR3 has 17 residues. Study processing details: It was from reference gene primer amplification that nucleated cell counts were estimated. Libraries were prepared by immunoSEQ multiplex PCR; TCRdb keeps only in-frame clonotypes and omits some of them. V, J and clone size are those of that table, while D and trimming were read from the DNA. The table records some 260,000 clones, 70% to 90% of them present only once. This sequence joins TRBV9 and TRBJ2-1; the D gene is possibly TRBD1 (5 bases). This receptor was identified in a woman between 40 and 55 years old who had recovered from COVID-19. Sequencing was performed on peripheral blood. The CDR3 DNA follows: TGTGCCAGCAGCGTAGGGGGCGGACCCGAAACGTACAATGAGCAGTTCTTC. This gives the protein CASSVGGGPETYNEQFF.